This TCR beta chain appears in the sequencing data of a study of identical twins. This clonotype came up a few times. Its target is unknown. Regarding the study as a whole: While abundant cord blood beta clonotypes carried fewer insertions, memory repertoires showed no such pattern.

TCRdb fed the 5' RACE reads into MiXCR, producing one record per CDR3 protein. This table has around 960,000 distinct CDR3 sequences, around 12% appearing once. The CDR3 has 15 amino acids. The junction had 5 bases not matched to a gene; V was cut back by 6 bases and J by 3 bases. The germline gives CDR1 LGHNT, CDR2 FRNRAP. These sequences were also reported in another study, on yellow fever vaccine responses in identical twins.

The source material was PBMCs. The chain has TRBV12-5 and TRBJ2-1, with 10 bases matching TRBD2. This TCR was sampled from a woman aged 18-30 years in good health. The CDR3 loop is CASGPGTSVYNEQFF. Written as DNA, the CDR3 is TGTGCTAGTGGACCCGGGACTAGCGTCTACAATGAGCAGTTCTTC. Using reference TRBV12-5 and TRBJ2-1 for the parts outside the CDR3, the full variable domain is DARVTQTPRHKVTEMGQEVTMRCQPILGHNTVFWYRQTMMQGLELLAYFRNRAPLDDSGMPKDRFSAEMPDATLATLKIQPSEPRDSAVYFCASGPGTSVYNEQFFGPGTRLTVL.